This T cell receptor (beta chain) was sequenced in a study of blood T cell repertoires in COVID-19. Assay used: immunoSEQ multiplex PCR; TCRdb lists only in-frame clones, some missing. Altogether about 370,000 clones are present, approximately 88% being singletons, with the ten largest covering 3%. The source of this sequence is a young woman with COVID-19, enrolled during active disease. The sample was peripheral blood.

The CDR3 region is CASSLVDRGLEETQYF. The DNA for the CDR3 is TGTGCCAGCAGCTTAGTGGACAGGGGTTTAGAAGAGACCCAGTACTTC. The genes are TRBV7-2 and TRBJ2-5, with 9 bases aligning to TRBD1. J lost 3 bases, V lost 1 base, and 6 bases had no gene match. There are 16 residues in the CDR3. From germline, CDR1 is SGHTA and CDR2 FQGNSA.